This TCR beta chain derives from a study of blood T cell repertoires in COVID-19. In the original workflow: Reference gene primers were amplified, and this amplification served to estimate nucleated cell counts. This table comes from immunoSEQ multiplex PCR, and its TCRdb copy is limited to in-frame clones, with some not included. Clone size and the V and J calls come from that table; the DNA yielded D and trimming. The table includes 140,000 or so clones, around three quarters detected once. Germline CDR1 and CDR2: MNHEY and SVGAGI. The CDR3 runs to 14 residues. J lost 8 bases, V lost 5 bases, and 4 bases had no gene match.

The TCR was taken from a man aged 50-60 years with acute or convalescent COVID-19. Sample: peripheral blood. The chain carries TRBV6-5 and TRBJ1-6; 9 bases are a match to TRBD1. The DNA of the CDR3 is TGTGCCAGCAGTCGACAGGGGGGGGATTCACCCCTCCACTTT. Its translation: CASSRQGGDSPLHF.